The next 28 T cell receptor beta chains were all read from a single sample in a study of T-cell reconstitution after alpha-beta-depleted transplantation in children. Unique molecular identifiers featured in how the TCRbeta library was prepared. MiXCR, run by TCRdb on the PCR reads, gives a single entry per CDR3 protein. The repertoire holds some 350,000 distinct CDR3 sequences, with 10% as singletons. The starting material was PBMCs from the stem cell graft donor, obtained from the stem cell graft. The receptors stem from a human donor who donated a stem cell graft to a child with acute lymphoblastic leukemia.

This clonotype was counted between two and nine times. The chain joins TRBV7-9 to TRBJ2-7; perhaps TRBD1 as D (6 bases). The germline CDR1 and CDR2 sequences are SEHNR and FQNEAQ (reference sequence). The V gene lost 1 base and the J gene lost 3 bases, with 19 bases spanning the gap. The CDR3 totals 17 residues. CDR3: CASSLGYQGHPLYEQYF. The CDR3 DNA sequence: TGTGCCAGCAGCTTAGGTTACCAGGGACATCCCCTCTACGAGCAGTACTTC.

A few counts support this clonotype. The CDR3 DNA follows: TGTGCCAGCAGCGTAGATGGTGGCGGGAGCTCCTACAATGAGCAGTTCTTC. The encoded protein is CASSVDGGGSSYNEQFF. The chain employs TRBV9 and TRBJ2-1; TRBD2 agrees at 7 bases. CDR3 length equals 17 residues. Germline CDR1 SGDLS, CDR2 YYNGEE. V dropped 0 bases and J dropped 0; count of bases not matched to a gene: 6.

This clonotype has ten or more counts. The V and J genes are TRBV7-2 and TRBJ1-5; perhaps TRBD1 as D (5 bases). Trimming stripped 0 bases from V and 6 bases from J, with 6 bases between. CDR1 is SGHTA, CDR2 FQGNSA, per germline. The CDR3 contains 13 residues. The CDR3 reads CASSLARAQPQHF. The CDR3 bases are TGTGCCAGCAGCTTAGCCAGGGCTCAGCCCCAGCATTTT.

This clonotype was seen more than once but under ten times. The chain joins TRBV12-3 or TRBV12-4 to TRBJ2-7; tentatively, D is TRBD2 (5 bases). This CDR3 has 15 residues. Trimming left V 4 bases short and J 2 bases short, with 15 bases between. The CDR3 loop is CASSSWENPTYEQYF. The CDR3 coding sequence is TGTGCCAGCAGTTCCTGGGAGAACCCAACCTACGAGCAGTACTTC.

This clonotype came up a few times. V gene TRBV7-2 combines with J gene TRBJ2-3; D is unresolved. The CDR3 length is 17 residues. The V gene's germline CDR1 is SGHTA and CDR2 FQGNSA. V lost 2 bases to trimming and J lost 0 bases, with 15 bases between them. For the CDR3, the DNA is TGTGCCAGCAGCTTAAGTTTGAGGAGACCTAGCACAGATACGCAGTATTTT. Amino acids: CASSLSLRRPSTDTQYF.

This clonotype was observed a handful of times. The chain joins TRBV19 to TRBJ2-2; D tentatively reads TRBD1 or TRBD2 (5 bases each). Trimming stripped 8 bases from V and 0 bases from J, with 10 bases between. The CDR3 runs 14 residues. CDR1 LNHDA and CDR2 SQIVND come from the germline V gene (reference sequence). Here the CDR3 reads CASGDQANTGELFF. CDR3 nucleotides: TGTGCCAGTGGGGACCAGGCGAACACCGGGGAGCTGTTTTTT.

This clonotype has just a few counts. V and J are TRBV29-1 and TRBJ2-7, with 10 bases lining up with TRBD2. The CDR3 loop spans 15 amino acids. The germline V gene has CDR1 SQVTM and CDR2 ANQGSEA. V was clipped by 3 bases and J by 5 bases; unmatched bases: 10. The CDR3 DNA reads TGCAGCGTTGATGCCCCTAGCGGGAGAGCCCACGAGCAGTACTTC. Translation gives CSVDAPSGRAHEQYF.

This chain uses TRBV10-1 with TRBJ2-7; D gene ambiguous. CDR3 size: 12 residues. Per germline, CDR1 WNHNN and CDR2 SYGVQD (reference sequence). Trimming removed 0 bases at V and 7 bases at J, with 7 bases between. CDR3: CASSESMGEQYF. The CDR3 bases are TGCGCCAGCAGTGAGTCGATGGGGGAGCAGTACTTC.

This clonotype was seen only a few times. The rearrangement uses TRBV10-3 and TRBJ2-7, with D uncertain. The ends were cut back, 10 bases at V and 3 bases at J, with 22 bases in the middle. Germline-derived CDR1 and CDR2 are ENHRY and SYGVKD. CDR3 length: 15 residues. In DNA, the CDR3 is TGTGCCAGCCGACGACGGGTTTCAAAGAGCTACGAGCAGTACTTC. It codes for CASRRRVSKSYEQYF.

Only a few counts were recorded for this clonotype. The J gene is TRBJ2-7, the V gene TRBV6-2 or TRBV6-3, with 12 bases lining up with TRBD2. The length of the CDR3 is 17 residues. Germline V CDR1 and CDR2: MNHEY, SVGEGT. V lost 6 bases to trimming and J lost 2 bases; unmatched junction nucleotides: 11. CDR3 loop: CASSRTGLAGETYEQYF. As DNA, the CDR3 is TGTGCCAGCAGCCGTACGGGACTAGCGGGTGAGACCTACGAGCAGTACTTC.

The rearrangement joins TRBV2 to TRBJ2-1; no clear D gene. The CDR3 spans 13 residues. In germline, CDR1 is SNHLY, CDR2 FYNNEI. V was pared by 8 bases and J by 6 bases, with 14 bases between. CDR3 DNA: TGTGCCAGCGATATACCAGGCCCCAATGAGCAGTTCTTC. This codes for CASDIPGPNEQFF.

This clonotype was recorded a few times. The CDR3 loop is CARHQPQHF. DNA of the CDR3: TGTGCCAGACATCAGCCCCAGCATTTT. The chain joins TRBV21-1 to TRBJ1-5. TRBV21-1 is a pseudogene locus. CDR3 length: 9 residues.

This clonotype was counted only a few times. The CDR3 DNA is TGCGCCAGCAGCACACAGCAAACTTACTCCTACAATGAGCAGTTCTTC. This sequence encodes CASSTQQTYSYNEQFF. This rearrangement joins TRBV5-1 to TRBJ2-1; D remains unclear. V was pared by 4 bases and J by 0 bases, with 14 bases between. The CDR3 is 16 residues long. The germline gives CDR1 SGHRS, CDR2 YFSETQ.

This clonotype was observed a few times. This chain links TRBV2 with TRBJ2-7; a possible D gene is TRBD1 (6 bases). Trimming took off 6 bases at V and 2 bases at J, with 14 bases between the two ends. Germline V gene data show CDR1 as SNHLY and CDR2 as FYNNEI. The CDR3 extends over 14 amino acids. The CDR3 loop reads CASRIDRNTYEQYF. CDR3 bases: TGTGCCAGCAGGATAGACAGGAACACCTACGAGCAGTACTTC.

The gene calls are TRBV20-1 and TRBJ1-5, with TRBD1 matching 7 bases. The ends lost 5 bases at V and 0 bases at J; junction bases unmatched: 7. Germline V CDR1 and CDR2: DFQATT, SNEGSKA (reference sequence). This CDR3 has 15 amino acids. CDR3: CSARPGTDSNQPQHF. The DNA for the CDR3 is TGCAGTGCTCGTCCCGGGACAGATAGCAATCAGCCCCAGCATTTT.

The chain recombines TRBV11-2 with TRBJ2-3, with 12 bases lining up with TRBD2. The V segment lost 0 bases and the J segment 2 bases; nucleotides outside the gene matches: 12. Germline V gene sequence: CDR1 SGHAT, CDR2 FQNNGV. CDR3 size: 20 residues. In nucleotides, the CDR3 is TGTGCCAGCAGCTTAGATCTAGCGGGAGGGGGGTGGACACACACAGATACGCAGTATTTT. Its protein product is CASSLDLAGGGWTHTDTQYF.

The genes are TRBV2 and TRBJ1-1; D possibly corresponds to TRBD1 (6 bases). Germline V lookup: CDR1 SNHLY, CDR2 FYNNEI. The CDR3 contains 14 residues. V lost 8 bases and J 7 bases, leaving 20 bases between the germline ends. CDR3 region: CASDLGGAGGEAFF. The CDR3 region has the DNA TGTGCCAGCGACCTGGGGGGGGCTGGTGGTGAAGCTTTCTTT.

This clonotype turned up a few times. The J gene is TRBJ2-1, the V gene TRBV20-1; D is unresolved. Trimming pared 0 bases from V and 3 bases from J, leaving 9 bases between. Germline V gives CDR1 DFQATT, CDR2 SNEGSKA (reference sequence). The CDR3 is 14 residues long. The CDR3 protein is CSARDPRNYNEQFF. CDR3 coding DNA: TGCAGTGCTAGAGATCCCAGGAACTACAATGAGCAGTTCTTC.

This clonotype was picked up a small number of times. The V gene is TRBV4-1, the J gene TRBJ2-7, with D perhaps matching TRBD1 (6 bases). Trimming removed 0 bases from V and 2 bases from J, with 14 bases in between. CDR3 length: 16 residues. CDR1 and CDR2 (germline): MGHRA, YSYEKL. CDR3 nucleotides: TGCGCCAGCAGCCAAGAACCTGGAAAGGGGGCCTACGAGCAGTACTTC. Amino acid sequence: CASSQEPGKGAYEQYF.

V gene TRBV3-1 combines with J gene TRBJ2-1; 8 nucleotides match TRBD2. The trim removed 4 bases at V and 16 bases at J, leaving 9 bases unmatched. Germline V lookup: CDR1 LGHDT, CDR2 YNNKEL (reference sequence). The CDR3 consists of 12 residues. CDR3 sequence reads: CASSRPGTSIFF. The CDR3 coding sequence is TGTGCCAGCAGCCGGCCCGGGACTAGTATTTTCTTC.

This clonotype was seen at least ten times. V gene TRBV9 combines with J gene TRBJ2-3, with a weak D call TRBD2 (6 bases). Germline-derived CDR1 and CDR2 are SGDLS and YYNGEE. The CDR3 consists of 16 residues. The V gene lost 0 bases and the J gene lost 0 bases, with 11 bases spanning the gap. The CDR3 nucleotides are TGTGCCAGCAGCGTAGCGAGCGGGTATAGCACAGATACGCAGTATTTT. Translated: CASSVASGYSTDTQYF. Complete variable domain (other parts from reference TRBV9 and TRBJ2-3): DSGVTQTPKHLITATGQRVTLRCSPRSGDLSVYWYQQSLDQGLQFLIQYYNGEERAKGNILERFSAQQFPDLHSELNLSSLELGDSALYFCASSVASGYSTDTQYFGPGTRLTVL.

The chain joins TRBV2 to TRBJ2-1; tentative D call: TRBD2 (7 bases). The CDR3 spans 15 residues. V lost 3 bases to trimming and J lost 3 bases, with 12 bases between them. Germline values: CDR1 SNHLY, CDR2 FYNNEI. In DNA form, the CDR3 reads TGTGCCAGCAGTGAGGGGGGGACAAGCTACAATGAGCAGTTCTTC. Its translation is CASSEGGTSYNEQFF.

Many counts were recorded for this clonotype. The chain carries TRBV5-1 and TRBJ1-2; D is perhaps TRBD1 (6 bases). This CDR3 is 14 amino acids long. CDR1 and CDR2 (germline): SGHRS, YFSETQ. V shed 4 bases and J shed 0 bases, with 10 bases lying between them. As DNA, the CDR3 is TGCGCCAGCAGCATCCGGACAGCTAACTATGGCTACACCTTC. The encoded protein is CASSIRTANYGYTF.

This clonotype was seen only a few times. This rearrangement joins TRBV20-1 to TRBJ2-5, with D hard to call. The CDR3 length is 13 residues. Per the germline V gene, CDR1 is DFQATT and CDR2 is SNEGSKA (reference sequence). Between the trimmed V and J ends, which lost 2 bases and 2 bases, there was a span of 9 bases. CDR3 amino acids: CSARSAEQETQYF. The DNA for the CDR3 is TGCAGTGCTAGATCGGCGGAGCAAGAGACCCAGTACTTC.

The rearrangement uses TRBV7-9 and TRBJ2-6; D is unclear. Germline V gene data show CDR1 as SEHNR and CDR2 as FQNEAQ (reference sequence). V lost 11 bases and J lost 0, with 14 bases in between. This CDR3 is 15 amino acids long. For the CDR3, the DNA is TGTGCCCTCAACGTGCCGAGCTCTGGGGCCAACGTCCTGACTTTC. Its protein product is CALNVPSSGANVLTF.

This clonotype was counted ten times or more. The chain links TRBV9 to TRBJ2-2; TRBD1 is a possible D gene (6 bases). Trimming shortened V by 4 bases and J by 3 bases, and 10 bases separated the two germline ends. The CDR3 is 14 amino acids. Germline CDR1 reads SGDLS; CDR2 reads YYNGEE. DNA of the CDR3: TGTGCCAGCAGCCTCCGGACAGACACCGGGGAGCTGTTTTTT. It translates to CASSLRTDTGELFF.

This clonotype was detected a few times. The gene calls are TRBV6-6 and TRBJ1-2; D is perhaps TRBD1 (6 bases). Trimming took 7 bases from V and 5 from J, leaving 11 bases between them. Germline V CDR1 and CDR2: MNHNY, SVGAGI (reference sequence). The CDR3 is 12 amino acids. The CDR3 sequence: CASTGGSYGYTF. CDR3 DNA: TGTGCCAGCACGGGGGGCAGTTATGGCTACACCTTC.

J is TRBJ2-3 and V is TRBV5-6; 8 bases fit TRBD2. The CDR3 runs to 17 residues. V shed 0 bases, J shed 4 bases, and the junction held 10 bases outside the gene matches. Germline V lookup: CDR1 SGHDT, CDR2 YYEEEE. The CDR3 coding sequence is TGTGCCAGCAGCTTGGGGAGCGGGAGTATGACAGCAGATACGCAGTATTTT. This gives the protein CASSLGSGSMTADTQYF.